This T cell receptor (beta chain) appears in the sequencing data of a study of shared clonotypes between healthy human individuals. Assay: immunoSEQ multiplex PCR; the TCRdb copy retains only in-frame clones and omits some. The data hold 2 million to 2.5 million clones, with under 95% observed a single time. Regarding this clone: Antigen unknown.

Germline V gene lookup returns CDR1 MGHRA and CDR2 YSYEKL. The CDR3 runs 19 residues. The trim removed 1 base at V and 3 bases at J, leaving 10 bases unmatched. Everyone who donated was a Caucasian adult who lived in Nashville, Tennessee. Notes on the study in general: The sharing of about 5% of naive CD4 clonotypes was seen across a handful of donors. Blood alone was sampled, and tissue repertoires likely differ.

The chain recombines TRBV4-1 with TRBJ2-2; TRBD2 aligns across 11 bases. The TCR sequence derives from a man younger than 35 in good health. Some clones in this sample may be carry-over from other donors' samples. Sequencing input: naive CD4+ T cells from PBMCs. The subset here: CD45RA+ positively selected. CDR3 loop: CASSQAAGRLAGYTGELFF. In nucleotides, the CDR3 is TGCGCCAGCAGCCAAGCGGCGGGAAGACTAGCGGGATACACCGGGGAGCTGTTTTTT.